This is a list of T cell receptor beta chains from one sample in a study of neoadjuvant nivolumab and ipilimumab in lung cancer. The method was immunoSEQ multiplex PCR; TCRdb's version includes in-frame clones alone and lacks a portion of them. This table holds 20,000 to 25,000 clones, 82% found once. Specimen: peripheral blood, collected before neoadjuvant nivolumab, alone or with ipilimumab. These receptor sequences come from an adult with non-small cell lung cancer. Each CDR3 is given with its conserved first and last residue. The order of the fields is J gene, D gene, V gene, clone size, CDR3 protein, CDR3 DNA. D genes are given only for firm matches. Only some rows state a clone size, as once, few, many or a class for expanded clones.

J: TRBJ2-5
D: -
V: TRBV13
size: -
CDR3: CASSSGRQETQYF
DNA: TGTGCCAGCAGCTCAGGGAGACAAGAGACCCAGTACTTC

J: TRBJ1-2
D: -
V: TRBV10-3
size: -
CDR3: CAISYGGTYGYTF
DNA: TGTGCCATCAGTTATGGGGGAACCTATGGCTACACCTTC

J: TRBJ2-2
D: TRBD2
V: TRBV7-2
size: once
CDR3: CASSLEAGGAGELFF
DNA: TGTGCCAGCAGCTTAGAAGCGGGAGGAGCCGGGGAGCTGTTTTTT

J: TRBJ2-7
D: -
V: TRBV4-3
size: -
CDR3: CASSQDFGGAQNEQYF
DNA: TGCGCCAGCAGCCAAGATTTTGGGGGGGCGCAGAACGAGCAGTACTTC

J: TRBJ2-1
D: -
V: TRBV7-3
size: -
CDR3: CASSLGTGVYNEQFF
DNA: TGTGCCAGCAGCCTCGGGACTGGCGTCTACAATGAGCAGTTCTTC

J: TRBJ1-4
D: -
V: TRBV29-1
size: -
CDR3: CSVDVNEKLFF
DNA: TGCAGCGTTGACGTTAATGAAAAACTGTTTTTT

J: TRBJ2-1
D: TRBD2
V: TRBV27
size: -
CDR3: CASSLYGGLAGGREQFF
DNA: TGTGCCAGCAGTTTATACGGGGGACTAGCGGGGGGGAGGGAGCAGTTCTTC

J: TRBJ2-5
D: -
V: TRBV30
size: -
CDR3: CAWSGGGGLETQYF
DNA: TGTGCCTGGAGCGGGGGCGGGGGTCTAGAGACCCAGTACTTC

J: TRBJ2-7
D: -
V: TRBV7-3
size: -
CDR3: CASSLRGGGYEQYF
DNA: TGTGCCAGCAGCTTAAGGGGAGGAGGATACGAGCAGTACTTC

J: TRBJ2-7
D: TRBD1
V: TRBV18
size: -
CDR3: CASQDRGSYEQYF
DNA: TGTGCCAGCCAGGACAGGGGATCCTACGAGCAGTACTTC

J: TRBJ1-2
D: -
V: TRBV7-9
size: once
CDR3: CASSLGPLYGYTF
DNA: TGTGCCAGCAGCCTGGGGCCTTTATATGGCTACACCTTC

J: TRBJ1-4
D: -
V: TRBV19
size: few
CDR3: CASSIDRGAGKLFF
DNA: TGTGCCAGTAGTATAGACAGGGGAGCTGGAAAACTGTTTTTT

J: TRBJ2-3
D: TRBD1
V: TRBV5-1
size: -
CDR3: CASSLYGTASSTDTQYF
DNA: TGCGCCAGCAGCTTGTATGGGACAGCCTCGAGCACAGATACGCAGTATTTT

J: TRBJ2-1
D: TRBD2
V: TRBV5-6
size: -
CDR3: CASSPEPGLTKGEFF
DNA: TGTGCCAGCAGCCCAGAACCGGGACTAACTAAAGGAGAGTTCTTC

J: TRBJ2-7
D: -
V: TRBV4-2
size: -
CDR3: CASSQEIAGREQYF
DNA: TGTGCCAGCAGCCAAGAAATCGCGGGGCGCGAGCAGTACTTC

J: TRBJ2-1
D: TRBD2
V: TRBV11-3
size: once
CDR3: CASSPHDGGGRSYNEQFF
DNA: TGTGCCAGCAGCCCACATGACGGGGGGGGGCGGTCCTACAATGAGCAGTTCTTC

J: TRBJ2-7
D: TRBD2
V: TRBV11-3
size: -
CDR3: CASSGTSGRPPYEQYF
DNA: TGTGCCAGCAGTGGGACTAGCGGGAGACCGCCCTACGAGCAGTACTTC

J: TRBJ2-5
D: -
V: TRBV7-2
size: -
CDR3: CASSRSGETQYF
DNA: TGTGCCAGCAGCCGATCGGGAGAGACCCAGTACTTC

J: TRBJ2-7
D: -
V: TRBV7-3
size: few
CDR3: CASRVSSAYEQYF
DNA: TGTGCCAGCAGGGTCTCCAGCGCCTACGAGCAGTACTTC

J: TRBJ1-1
D: -
V: TRBV28
size: -
CDR3: CASSLTGAMKIEAFF
DNA: TGTGCCAGCAGTTTAACGGGGGCGATGAAGATTGAAGCTTTCTTT

J: TRBJ1-1
D: -
V: TRBV6-5
size: -
CDR3: CASMGQFMNTEAFF
DNA: TGTGCCAGCATGGGGCAGTTCATGAACACTGAAGCTTTCTTT

J: TRBJ2-2
D: TRBD2
V: TRBV5-1
size: -
CDR3: CASTPPGLALNTGELFF
DNA: TGCGCCAGCACTCCACCGGGACTAGCGTTGAACACCGGGGAGCTGTTTTTT

J: TRBJ2-5
D: -
V: TRBV2
size: -
CDR3: CASTKNPQGWETQYF
DNA: TGTGCCAGCACGAAGAATCCCCAGGGGTGGGAGACCCAGTACTTC

J: TRBJ2-5
D: -
V: TRBV2
size: -
CDR3: CASSEQTKGTQYF
DNA: TGTGCCAGCAGTGAACAGACGAAAGGGACCCAGTACTTC

J: TRBJ2-1
D: TRBD2
V: TRBV7-9
size: -
CDR3: CASSFGGRGEQFF
DNA: TGTGCCAGCAGCTTCGGCGGGAGGGGTGAGCAGTTCTTC

J: TRBJ2-1
D: TRBD2
V: TRBV14
size: -
CDR3: CASSRGRGEQFF
DNA: TGTGCCAGCAGCCGTGGGCGGGGGGAGCAGTTCTTC

J: TRBJ2-3
D: -
V: TRBV5-1
size: few
CDR3: CASSLGDTQYF
DNA: TGCGCCAGCAGCTTGGGAGATACGCAGTATTTT

J: TRBJ2-1
D: TRBD1
V: TRBV6-4
size: -
CDR3: CASSDSTGYNEQFF
DNA: TGTGCCAGCAGTGACTCGACAGGGTACAATGAGCAGTTCTTC

J: TRBJ2-1
D: -
V: TRBV6-4
size: -
CDR3: CASGASGVDNEQFF
DNA: TGTGCCAGCGGTGCCTCGGGAGTAGACAATGAGCAGTTCTTC

J: TRBJ1-2
D: -
V: TRBV9
size: few
CDR3: CASSVAPSGGYTF
DNA: TGTGCCAGCAGCGTAGCTCCGTCGGGGGGCTACACCTTC

J: TRBJ2-7
D: -
V: TRBV11-2
size: -
CDR3: CASSPSDVSSYEQYF
DNA: TGTGCCAGCAGCCCGTCAGATGTGAGCTCCTACGAGCAGTACTTC

J: TRBJ2-1
D: TRBD2
V: TRBV7-7
size: -
CDR3: CASSTLAGPAYNEQFF
DNA: TGTGCTAGCAGCACACTAGCGGGCCCGGCCTACAATGAGCAGTTCTTC

J: TRBJ1-1
D: TRBD1
V: TRBV6-4
size: few
CDR3: CASSRDRNTEAFF
DNA: TGTGCCAGCAGCCGGGACAGGAACACTGAAGCTTTCTTT

J: TRBJ2-7
D: -
V: TRBV7-6
size: -
CDR3: CASSPQLGEQYF
DNA: TGTGCCAGCAGCCCCCAGCTCGGCGAGCAGTACTTC